The 2 T cell receptor beta chains presented below share a single source sample, sequenced in a study of cytomegalovirus exposure and HLA in healthy donors (dated by TCRdb to about 2017). The method behind the library was the immunoSEQ multiplex PCR assay. A mixture of 60 forward primers for TCR Vbeta segments and 13 reverse primers for TCR Jbeta segments was used in the multiplex PCR. The source is immuneACCESS, and TCRdb retained only in-frame sequences with V and J called. Part of the clones is not carried over; for the studies checked, unresolved V genes explain less than half of this, and the remainder is unexplained. This sample has some 140,000 clones in its table, and more than 70% of those were observed once. 1% to 1.5% of the sample comes from the top ten. Input material: PBMCs. All receptors derive from a male donor in good health and CMV-seropositive.

The rearrangement uses TRBV29-1 and TRBJ2-5, with TRBD2 matching over 10 bases. The CDR3 covers 14 residues. CDR1 is SQVTM and CDR2 is ANQGSEA in the germline V gene. Unmatched junction bases numbered 5, after V lost 7 bases and J lost 0 bases. Here the CDR3 reads CSGRGLADQETQYF. In nucleotides, the CDR3 is TGCAGCGGACGAGGACTAGCGGACCAAGAGACCCAGTACTTC. The full variable domain, rest sourced from reference TRBV29-1 and TRBJ2-5, is SAVISQKPSRDICQRGTSLTIQCQVDSQVTMMFWYRQQPGQSLTLIATANQGSEATYESGFVIDKFPISRPNLTFSTLTVSNMSPEDSSIYLCSGRGLADQETQYFGPGTRLLVL.

The rearrangement uses TRBV6-5 and TRBJ2-7; 9 bases are shared with TRBD1. Trimming at V came to 5 bases and at J to 3 bases, leaving 5 bases not matched to a gene. This CDR3 region has 14 residues. The germline CDR1 and CDR2 sequences are MNHEY and SVGAGI. As DNA, the CDR3 is TGTGCCAGCAGTCTGGACAGGGGTAACTACGAGCAGTACTTC. Translated: CASSLDRGNYEQYF.